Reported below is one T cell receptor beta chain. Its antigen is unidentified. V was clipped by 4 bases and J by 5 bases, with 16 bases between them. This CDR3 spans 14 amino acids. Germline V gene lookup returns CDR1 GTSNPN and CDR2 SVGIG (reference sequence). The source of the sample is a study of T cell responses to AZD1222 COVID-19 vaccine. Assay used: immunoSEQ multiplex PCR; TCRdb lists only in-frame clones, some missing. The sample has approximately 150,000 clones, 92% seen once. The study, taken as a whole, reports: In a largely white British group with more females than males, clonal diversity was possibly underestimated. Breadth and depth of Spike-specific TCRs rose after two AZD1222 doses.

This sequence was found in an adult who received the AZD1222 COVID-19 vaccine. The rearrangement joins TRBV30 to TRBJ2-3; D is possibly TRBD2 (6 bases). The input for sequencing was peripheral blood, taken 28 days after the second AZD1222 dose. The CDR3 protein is CAWNTGSSGDTQYF. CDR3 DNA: TGTGCCTGGAATACCGGGAGTTCGGGAGATACGCAGTATTTT.